This TCR beta chain emerged from a study of CD8 T cells in ankylosing spondylitis. Regarding this clonotype: Its antigen remains unknown.

CDR3 size: 15 residues. The germline V and J ends were trimmed by 6 bases and 0 bases, with 14 bases remaining between them. Germline CDR1 reads DFQATT; CDR2 reads SNEGSKA (reference sequence). Study results and caveats: A TCR beta motif made of about 8 highly homologous variants seemed typical of ankylosing spondylitis blood.

One entry per CDR3 protein, called by TCRdb with MiXCR from the 5' RACE reads. The sample yields hundreds of thousands of distinct CDR3 sequences, 10% to 15% seen once. This rearrangement joins TRBV20-1 to TRBJ2-2; no clear D gene. The receptor comes from a male donor with ankylosing spondylitis. Sample: blood, either unsorted or a sorted T cell fraction (not recorded which). CDR3 coding DNA: TGCAGTGCCCTAGGGCGCACCGCGAACACCGGGGAGCTGTTTTTT. Translated, it gives CSALGRTANTGELFF.